These T cell receptor beta chains were read from a single sample in a study of regulatory T cells in long-lasting Graves disease. TCRdb reanalysed the multiplex PCR reads using MiXCR and keeps one entry per CDR3 protein. In the table there are 400,000 to 550,000 distinct CDR3 sequences, roughly 17% of which are singletons. Another study also made use of these data, one on T cells in Graves' hyperthyroidism and ophthalmopathy.

Sequenced here: peripheral blood mononuclear cells (PBMCs), sampled at new diagnosis, from a patient treated with antithyroid drugs. These receptors were taken from a woman between 25 and 40 years old with Graves disease. Both conserved end residues are part of each CDR3. The order of the fields is clone size, J gene, D gene, V gene, CDR3 DNA, CDR3 protein. The D gene is left open where the match is weak. Clone size is stated in some rows and not others, as once, few, many or a class when expanded.

clone size: NA; J gene: TRBJ1-6; D gene: NA; V gene: TRBV29-1; CDR3 DNA: TGCAGCGTTGCGGGGGAAGCGGATAATTCACCCCTCCACTTT; CDR3 protein: CSVAGEADNSPLHF
clone size: few; J gene: TRBJ2-5; D gene: NA; V gene: TRBV14; CDR3 DNA: TGTGCCAGCAGCCAACCACCCTCCCCCCAGTACTTC; CDR3 protein: CASSQPPSPQYF
clone size: few; J gene: TRBJ2-3; D gene: TRBD2; V gene: TRBV6-1; CDR3 DNA: TGTGCCAGTCGGCGGGAGTGGAGCACAGATACGCAGTATTTT; CDR3 protein: CASRREWSTDTQYF
clone size: many; J gene: TRBJ2-1; D gene: NA; V gene: TRBV9; CDR3 DNA: TGTGCCAGCAGCCCACAGGGAAGCGGCTCCTACAATGAGCAGTTCTTC; CDR3 protein: CASSPQGSGSYNEQFF
clone size: few; J gene: TRBJ2-7; D gene: TRBD2; V gene: TRBV27; CDR3 DNA: TGTGCCAGCAGTCATGGACCGGGACTAGCGGGTTTTAGCTCCTACGAGCAGTACTTC; CDR3 protein: CASSHGPGLAGFSSYEQYF
clone size: NA; J gene: TRBJ1-2; D gene: NA; V gene: TRBV6-2/TRBV6-3; CDR3 DNA: TGTGCCAGCAGTGAATCCGGGGGGTCTAACTATGGCTACACCTTC; CDR3 protein: CASSESGGSNYGYTF
clone size: many; J gene: TRBJ2-3; D gene: NA; V gene: TRBV5-1; CDR3 DNA: TGCGCCAGCAGCCCGAGGGATACTAGCACAGATACGCAGTATTTT; CDR3 protein: CASSPRDTSTDTQYF
clone size: NA; J gene: TRBJ2-7; D gene: TRBD1; V gene: TRBV15; CDR3 DNA: TGTGCCACCAGCAGCCCGAGGACAGGGACCCCCTACGAGCAGTACTTC; CDR3 protein: CATSSPRTGTPYEQYF
clone size: many; J gene: TRBJ2-1; D gene: TRBD2; V gene: TRBV6-1; CDR3 DNA: TGTGCCAGCCAAGACCCCCTCGGGAGGGATGAGCAGTTCTTC; CDR3 protein: CASQDPLGRDEQFF
clone size: many; J gene: TRBJ1-5; D gene: NA; V gene: TRBV6-2/TRBV6-3; CDR3 DNA: TGTGCCATTCTAAAGCAGGGAAGCAATCAGCCCCAGCATTTT; CDR3 protein: CAILKQGSNQPQHF
clone size: many; J gene: TRBJ1-1; D gene: NA; V gene: TRBV5-1; CDR3 DNA: TGCGCCAGCAGCTTGGTCGGGGAAGGAGCTTTCTTT; CDR3 protein: CASSLVGEGAFF
clone size: few; J gene: TRBJ1-5; D gene: NA; V gene: TRBV30; CDR3 DNA: TGTGCCTGGAGTTCGCCGGGATTAGCCCAGCATTTT; CDR3 protein: CAWSSPGLAQHF
clone size: few; J gene: TRBJ2-2; D gene: TRBD1; V gene: TRBV7-9; CDR3 DNA: TGTGCCAGCAGCTCGTTAGGCGGGACAGGCGAACGAAACACCGGGGAGCTGTTTTTT; CDR3 protein: CASSSLGGTGERNTGELFF
clone size: few; J gene: TRBJ2-7; D gene: NA; V gene: TRBV11-2; CDR3 DNA: TGTGCCAGCACCTTGTACACAGGGCGTTCCTACGAGCAGTACTTC; CDR3 protein: CASTLYTGRSYEQYF